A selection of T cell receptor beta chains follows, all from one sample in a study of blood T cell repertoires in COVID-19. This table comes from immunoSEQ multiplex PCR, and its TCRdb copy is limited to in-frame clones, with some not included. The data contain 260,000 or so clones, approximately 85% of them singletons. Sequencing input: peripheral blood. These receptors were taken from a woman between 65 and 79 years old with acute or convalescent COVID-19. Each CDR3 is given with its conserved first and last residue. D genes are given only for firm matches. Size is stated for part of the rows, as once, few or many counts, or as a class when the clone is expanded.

TGTGCCTCGGCAGGGGTTTATCAGCCCCAGCATTTT	CASAGVYQPQHF	TRBV2	NA	TRBJ1-5	NA
TGTGCCAGCAGTTACTATGGGACTATGTACGAGCAGTACTTC	CASSYYGTMYEQYF	TRBV6-5	NA	TRBJ2-7	TRBD2
TGCGCCAGCAGCTTGCAGGGGTTTGAGACAGAGACCCAGTACTTC	CASSLQGFETETQYF	TRBV5-1	NA	TRBJ2-5	NA
TGTGCCACCAGGAGAGGAGGGGAGCATGAGCAGTTCTTC	CATRRGGEHEQFF	TRBV6-5	NA	TRBJ2-1	NA
TGCGCCAGCAGCCAAGAGGGGGGGGATTCACCCCTCCACTTT	CASSQEGGDSPLHF	TRBV4-3	NA	TRBJ1-6	NA
TGTGCCAGCAGTCCCGGAACAGAGGGCTCTGAAGCTTTCTTT	CASSPGTEGSEAFF	TRBV6-2/TRBV6-3	NA	TRBJ1-1	NA
TGTGCCAGCCCGGGACAGGGCCGTGTCTATGGCTACACCTTC	CASPGQGRVYGYTF	TRBV5-8	NA	TRBJ1-2	TRBD1
TGTGCCAGCAGTGGACTAGCGGCAGAGACCCAGTACTTC	CASSGLAAETQYF	TRBV2	NA	TRBJ2-5	TRBD2
TGCGCCAGCAGCTTGGTAGGGACAGGGCTATACGAGCAGTACTTC	CASSLVGTGLYEQYF	TRBV5-1	NA	TRBJ2-7	TRBD1
TGTGCCAGCAGGACTAGCGGGGGGGACAATGAGCAGTTCTTC	CASRTSGGDNEQFF	TRBV4-2	NA	TRBJ2-1	TRBD2
TGCGCCAGCAGCTTGGGGACTTCCCCAGGTACGCAGTATTTT	CASSLGTSPGTQYF	TRBV5-1	few	TRBJ2-3	NA
TGTGCCAGTACCGGGACAGGACTTTTATATAGCAATCAGCCCCAGCATTTT	CASTGTGLLYSNQPQHF	TRBV19	once	TRBJ1-5	TRBD1
TGTGCCACCAGCAGATTAAGCGAGGATGAAAAACTGTTTTTT	CATSRLSEDEKLFF	TRBV15	NA	TRBJ1-4	NA
TGTGCCAGCAGTTATCCTAGCACAGATACGCAGTATTTT	CASSYPSTDTQYF	TRBV6-5	few	TRBJ2-3	NA
TGTGCCAGCGCCCGGGACAGTAATCAGCCCCAGCATTTT	CASARDSNQPQHF	TRBV27	NA	TRBJ1-5	TRBD1
TGTGCCAGCAGCAAAGCACACAGGGCTGGAAACACCATATATTTT	CASSKAHRAGNTIYF	TRBV21-1	once	TRBJ1-3	NA
TGCGCCAGCAGCCAAGATTACAGGATTAATGAAAAACTGTTTTTT	CASSQDYRINEKLFF	TRBV4-3	NA	TRBJ1-4	NA
TGTGCCAGTAGTCAGGGTTGGGTACGTGGCTACACCTTC	CASSQGWVRGYTF	TRBV19	few	TRBJ1-2	NA
TGTGCCAGCAGCTCCTCAGGGGGCGCGGGTGGCTACACCTTC	CASSSSGGAGGYTF	TRBV7-9	NA	TRBJ1-2	TRBD1
TGTGCCAGCAGTGAAGGCGTTCTTAGCACAGATACGCAGTATTTT	CASSEGVLSTDTQYF	TRBV6-1	NA	TRBJ2-3	NA
TGTGCCATCAGTACAGGTGTGGGGCAGCCCCAGCATTTT	CAISTGVGQPQHF	TRBV10-3	NA	TRBJ1-5	NA
TGCGCCAGCAGCTTGACGCAGTACTATGGCTACACCTTC	CASSLTQYYGYTF	TRBV5-1	NA	TRBJ1-2	NA
TGCGCCAGCAGCTTGGGCTTCGGACAGGGTAACTACGAGCAGTACTTC	CASSLGFGQGNYEQYF	TRBV5-1	NA	TRBJ2-7	TRBD1
TGTGCCAGCAGTGACGACAGGGGGCTGTATGGCTACACCTTC	CASSDDRGLYGYTF	TRBV2	NA	TRBJ1-2	TRBD1